A selection of T cell receptor beta chains follows, all from one sample in a study of metastatic and nonmetastatic thyroid tumors. Via MiXCR, TCRdb re-called the PCR reads. The sample has about 39,000 clones, under 20% seen once. Sequenced material: tumor tissue. Receptor source: a female donor with papillary thyroid cancer or a benign thyroid nodule (not recorded which). Some clones in this sample may be carry-over from other donors' samples. Both conserved end residues are part of each CDR3. The D gene is left open where the match is weak. The listing skips clone size in some rows; elsewhere it reads once, few, many or a size class.

TRBJ2-6 | medium-sized | TRBV19 | - | TGTGCCAGCATCGGGGCAAACTCTGGGGCCAACGTCCTGACTTTC | CASIGANSGANVLTF
TRBJ2-2 | - | TRBV10-1 | TRBD1 | TGCGCCAGTAGTGAGTCAGAGACAGGGGGCGAGGAGCTGTTTTTT | CASSESETGGEELFF
TRBJ2-7 | many | TRBV6-2/TRBV6-3 | - | TGTGCCAGCAGAGATAGGACAGAGCGGATCTACGAGCAGTACTTC | CASRDRTERIYEQYF
TRBJ2-1 | few | TRBV5-1 | TRBD1 | TGCGCCAGCAGTGTACTTTCGGGACAGGGGGTATACAATGAGCAGTTCTTC | CASSVLSGQGVYNEQFF
TRBJ2-2 | few | TRBV6-2/TRBV6-3 | TRBD2 | TGTGCCAGCAGTTACGGGCTAGCGGGAGGCCCGAACACCGGGGAGCTGTTTTTT | CASSYGLAGGPNTGELFF
TRBJ2-2 | once | TRBV9 | TRBD2 | TGTGCCAGCAGCCCCTGGGGCGGGAGGAACACCGGGGAGCTGTTTTTT | CASSPWGGRNTGELFF
TRBJ2-4 | many | TRBV19 | - | TGTGCCAGTAGTTACAACAGTGGTGGCGCCAAGTACTTC | CASSYNSGGAKYF
TRBJ1-1 | - | TRBV7-8 | - | TGTGCCAGCAGGCCCGGGACCCCGGGTACTGAAGCTTTCTTT | CASRPGTPGTEAFF
TRBJ2-6 | few | TRBV11-1 | - | TGTGCCAGCAGCTTAGTTCTGGGGCTTCACTCTGGGGCCAACGTCCTGACTTTC | CASSLVLGLHSGANVLTF
TRBJ2-2 | - | TRBV5-8 | TRBD1 | TGTGCCAGCAGCTTGGGGACAGGTCTCACCGGGGAGCTGTTTTTT | CASSLGTGLTGELFF
TRBJ2-2 | many | TRBV7-2 | - | TGTGCCAGCAGCTTAGTGACACGGTCTACCGGGGAGCTGTTTTTT | CASSLVTRSTGELFF
TRBJ2-1 | many | TRBV7-2 | TRBD2 | TGTGCCAGCAGCTGGGGGGGTCCCTCCTACAATGAGCAGTTCTTC | CASSWGGPSYNEQFF
TRBJ1-2 | many | TRBV19 | TRBD1 | TGTGCCAGTAGTCCCGGGACAGGGCACTATGGCTACACCTTC | CASSPGTGHYGYTF
TRBJ1-1 | once | TRBV5-1 | - | TGCGCCAGCAGCTTACGGGGAAACACTGAAGCTTTATTT | CASSLRGNTEALF
TRBJ1-3 | many | TRBV7-2 | - | TGTGCCAGCAGCACGGGACCCCGAGGAAACACCATATATTTT | CASSTGPRGNTIYF
TRBJ1-5 | - | TRBV5-8 | - | TGTGCCAGCAGCTCGATGACAGGCCGGAATCAGCCCCAGCATTTT | CASSSMTGRNQPQHF
TRBJ1-1 | many | TRBV4-1 | - | TGCGCCAGCAGCCATCCTGGACAGTGGAACACTGAAGCTTTCTTT | CASSHPGQWNTEAFF
TRBJ1-1 | many | TRBV2 | - | TGTGCCAGCAGTGAATGGGACACTGAAGCTTTCTTT | CASSEWDTEAFF
TRBJ2-1 | - | TRBV27 | TRBD2 | TGTGCCAGCATCACTAGCGGGAGAGCAGGTGAGCAGTTCTTC | CASITSGRAGEQFF
TRBJ1-6 | many | TRBV13 | - | TGTGCCAGCAGTCTTAATATGGGACGGAATAATTCACCCCTCCACTTT | CASSLNMGRNNSPLHF
TRBJ2-7 | large | TRBV3-1 | - | TGTGCCAGCAGCCCCATAGGGATTACCAGCAGCGTGGGCGAGCAGTACTTC | CASSPIGITSSVGEQYF
TRBJ1-2 | - | TRBV18 | TRBD1 | TGTGCCAGCTCACCCGAGACAGGGTTTGGCTACACCTTC | CASSPETGFGYTF
TRBJ2-1 | many | TRBV12-5 | - | TGTGCTAGTGGTCCAGGGGGACGGGAGTCGGATGAGCAGTTCTTC | CASGPGGRESDEQFF